One sample yielded the 22 T cell receptor beta chains listed below, sequenced in a study of T cell responses to AZD1222 COVID-19 vaccine. TCRdb's table, derived via immunoSEQ multiplex PCR, lists solely in-frame clones and lacks some. The data hold 120,000 or so clones, with 92% observed a single time. Sequencing used peripheral blood, obtained on day 0 of AZD1222 vaccination. These receptors were obtained from an adult in good health.

The chain carries TRBV27 and TRBJ2-1, with D hard to call. Trimming took off 3 bases at V and 0 bases at J, with 9 bases between the two ends. The CDR3 length is 15 residues. Germline V CDR1 and CDR2: MNHEY, SMNVEV (reference sequence). This CDR3 is CASSFLGPSYNEQFF. CDR3 sequence (DNA): TGTGCCAGCAGTTTTCTAGGACCCTCCTACAATGAGCAGTTCTTC.

This chain links TRBV13 with TRBJ1-2, with 7 nucleotides matching TRBD1. V shed 0 bases, J shed 4 bases, and the junction held 17 bases outside the gene matches. Germline assignment: CDR1 PRHDT and CDR2 FYEKMQ (reference sequence). The CDR3 spans 19 residues. CDR3: CASSLGRGTTGPPGYGYTF. The CDR3 DNA reads TGTGCCAGCAGCTTAGGCCGGGGGACGACAGGGCCCCCTGGCTATGGCTACACCTTC.

V gene TRBV28 combines with J gene TRBJ1-1; TRBD1 is a possible D gene (5 bases). Trimming took off 3 bases at V and 4 bases at J, with 12 bases between the two ends. In germline, CDR1 is MDHEN, CDR2 SYDVKM. The CDR3 runs to 14 residues. Here the CDR3 DNA reads TGTGCCAGCAGTTTCGAGGGGATGAGCACTGAAGCTTTCTTT. Amino acid sequence: CASSFEGMSTEAFF.

The chain is built from TRBV18 and TRBJ2-7; a weak D match, TRBD2 (5 bases). This CDR3 is 11 amino acids long. Germline CDR1 KGHSH, CDR2 LQKENI. V gave up 6 bases and J gave up 4 bases, with 7 bases separating them. CDR3 protein: CASSSGYEQYF. DNA of the CDR3: TGTGCCAGCTCCTCGGGGTACGAGCAGTACTTC.

The rearrangement uses TRBV5-1 and TRBJ2-3; D gene ambiguous. V was shortened by 6 bases and J by 0 bases, with 8 bases between the two germline ends. Looked up from germline, CDR1 is SGHRS and CDR2 is YFSETQ. This CDR3 has 13 amino acids. The CDR3 loop is CASMATSTDTQYF. The CDR3 DNA reads TGCGCCAGCATGGCTACGAGCACAGATACGCAGTATTTT. Looking up the rest from reference TRBV5-1 and TRBJ2-3 gives the full variable domain: KAGVTQTPRYLIKTRGQQVTLSCSPISGHRSVSWYQQTPGQGLQFLFEYFSETQRNKGNFPGRFSGRQFSNSRSEMNVSTLELGDSALYLCASMATSTDTQYFGPGTRLTVL.

The chain links TRBV7-3 to TRBJ2-2; D perhaps matches TRBD2 (7 bases). The CDR3 loop spans 17 amino acids. V lost 2 bases and J lost 3, with 16 bases in between. Germline V gene sequence: CDR1 SGHTA, CDR2 FQGTGA. CDR3 coding DNA: TGTGCCAGCAGCTTATCCCCCCGGGGGGCGGACACCGGGGAGCTGTTTTTT. It specifies CASSLSPRGADTGELFF.

This chain uses TRBV7-8 with TRBJ2-7; D call uncertain. CDR3 size: 13 residues. Trimming removed 5 bases from V and 2 bases from J, with 10 bases in between. Germline CDR1 SGHVS, CDR2 FQNEAQ. The chain's CDR3 is CASSLRLAYEQYF. In DNA form, the CDR3 reads TGTGCCAGCAGCCTCAGGCTCGCCTACGAGCAGTACTTC.

The chain carries TRBV19 and TRBJ2-1, with 9 bases aligning to TRBD2. V dropped 6 bases and J dropped 9; count of bases not matched to a gene: 12. Germline V lookup: CDR1 LNHDA, CDR2 SQIVND (reference sequence). CDR3 length equals 15 residues. CDR3 in DNA: TGTGCCAGTAGCCCCGTAGCGGGAGTTGTTAGTGAGCAGTTCTTC. Its translation: CASSPVAGVVSEQFF.

CDR3 protein: CASSFTGGGQPQHF. CDR3 in DNA: TGTGCCAGCAGCTTTACAGGGGGCGGACAGCCCCAGCATTTT. The V and J genes are TRBV7-8 and TRBJ1-5; 9 positions match TRBD1. The germline V gene has CDR1 SGHVS and CDR2 FQNEAQ. Trimming removed 3 bases from V and 7 bases from J; junction bases left unmatched: 4. The CDR3 is made up of 14 amino acids.

The rearrangement uses TRBV6-5 and TRBJ1-1; D is ambiguous. CDR3 length equals 14 residues. Germline assignment: CDR1 MNHEY and CDR2 SVGAGI. Trimming removed 7 bases at V and 6 bases at J, with 18 bases between. This chain's CDR3 is CASTIRGFVSEAFF. The DNA for the CDR3 is TGTGCCAGCACAATTCGAGGTTTTGTCTCTGAAGCTTTCTTT.

The CDR3, as DNA: TGTGCCCCCGGGGGGGCTAGCGGGAGCTACGAGCAGTACTTC. Translated: CAPGGASGSYEQYF. The V call is TRBV14, the J call TRBJ2-7, with 10 nucleotides matching TRBD2. Germline lookup yields CDR1 SGHDN and CDR2 FVKESK. This CDR3 has 14 amino acids. Trimming at V came to 11 bases and at J to 3 bases, leaving 10 bases not matched to a gene.

The chain joins TRBV18 to TRBJ2-3; D gene ambiguous. Per germline, CDR1 KGHSH and CDR2 LQKENI. V was trimmed by 3 bases and J by 0 bases, leaving 16 bases between them. The CDR3 extends over 17 amino acids. As DNA, the CDR3 is TGTGCCAGCTCACCCTCTCGGGCGGTCTTTAGCACAGATACGCAGTATTTT. It is translated as CASSPSRAVFSTDTQYF.

The chain couples TRBV24-1 to TRBJ1-3, with D possibly being TRBD1 (5 bases). The CDR3 totals 16 residues. The V end was cut by 5 bases, the J end by 0 bases, with 13 bases between. The germline gives CDR1 KGHDR, CDR2 SFDVKD. The CDR3, as DNA: TGTGCCACCAGTGGGGGCGGATCGATCTCTGGAAACACCATATATTTT. Its protein is CATSGGGSISGNTIYF.

In DNA form, the CDR3 reads TGCGCCAGCAGCCAACGGTCAAACACCGGGGAGCTGTTTTTT. Amino acids: CASSQRSNTGELFF. The genes are TRBV4-1 and TRBJ2-2; D is unresolved. The ends were cut back, 2 bases at V and 2 bases at J, with 6 bases in the middle. The CDR3 runs 14 residues. Germline CDR1 MGHRA, CDR2 YSYEKL.

The chain employs TRBV5-1 and TRBJ1-5; D unresolved. The CDR3 is made up of 13 amino acids. V lost 2 bases to trimming and J lost 5 bases, with 8 bases between them. The germline CDR1 and CDR2 sequences are SGHRS and YFSETQ. The CDR3 here is CASSFDTHQPQHF. The CDR3 region has the DNA TGCGCCAGCAGCTTCGACACGCATCAGCCCCAGCATTTT.

The chain joins TRBV7-9 to TRBJ1-5, with D possibly matching TRBD1 (5 bases). V lost 1 base and J lost 7, with 8 bases in between. This CDR3 has 13 residues. CDR1 and CDR2 (germline): SEHNR, FQNEAQ (reference sequence). The CDR3: CASSLVRGQPQHF. The CDR3 DNA is TGTGCCAGCAGCTTAGTCCGGGGGCAGCCCCAGCATTTT.

V is TRBV5-1 and J is TRBJ1-2, with 11 bases fitting TRBD1. The trim removed 3 bases at V and 6 bases at J, leaving 1 base unmatched. The CDR3 covers 13 residues. The V gene's germline CDR1 is SGHRS and CDR2 YFSETQ. This chain's CDR3 is CASSWGQGDGYTF. Written as DNA, the CDR3 is TGCGCCAGCAGCTGGGGACAGGGGGATGGCTACACCTTC.

The chain uses TRBV2 and TRBJ2-5; TRBD1 matches 9 bases. CDR3 length: 13 residues. Germline lookup yields CDR1 SNHLY and CDR2 FYNNEI. V was pared by 9 bases and J by 4 bases, with 6 bases of the junction left unmatched. CDR3 DNA: TGTGCCAGACGGGGACAGGGCATAGAGACCCAGTACTTC. Protein sequence: CARRGQGIETQYF.

The chain uses TRBV5-1 and TRBJ2-3; 10 bases are shared with TRBD2. CDR3 length: 15 residues. Trimming at V came to 4 bases and at J to 1 base, leaving 3 bases not matched to a gene. Per the germline V gene, CDR1 is SGHRS and CDR2 is YFSETQ. CDR3 sequence (DNA): TGCGCCAGCAGCCCCGGGACTAGCGGCACAGATACGCAGTATTTT. Amino acids: CASSPGTSGTDTQYF.

The J gene is TRBJ2-1, the V gene TRBV5-1, with 8 nucleotides matching TRBD1. J lost 7 bases, V lost 2 bases, and 2 bases had no gene match. This CDR3 is 13 amino acids long. CDR1 SGHRS and CDR2 YFSETQ come from the germline V gene. The CDR3 DNA follows: TGCGCCAGCAGCTTACAGGGGGGAAATGAGCAGTTCTTC. Residues: CASSLQGGNEQFF.

V is TRBV24-1 and J is TRBJ1-5; TRBD1 matches at 9 bases. V lost 5 bases to trimming and J lost 7 bases; unmatched junction nucleotides: 8. CDR1 is KGHDR and CDR2 is SFDVKD in the germline V gene. The CDR3 is made up of 15 amino acids. The CDR3 region has the DNA TGTGCCACCAGTGGTACGACAGGGGGTTTGCAGCCCCAGCATTTT. The encoded protein is CATSGTTGGLQPQHF.

The J gene is TRBJ1-6, the V gene TRBV18, with unresolved D. The CDR3 runs 14 residues. Trimming took 2 bases from V and 8 from J, leaving 10 bases between them. Germline V gene data show CDR1 as KGHSH and CDR2 as LQKENI. The CDR3 is CASSPTGKDSPLHF. The CDR3 region has the DNA TGTGCCAGCTCACCAACGGGGAAGGATTCACCCCTCCACTTT.